This TCR beta chain was sequenced for a study of identical twins. Study results and caveats: Excess twin sharing in beta out-of-frame sequences was weaker. Alpha sequences out of frame and shared by twins had excess low generation probability. Cord blood beta clonotypes that were abundant carried fewer insertions, and memory repertoires showed no such trend.

This clonotype appeared a few times. Its antigen remains unidentified. TCRdb analysed the 5' RACE reads with MiXCR anew, one entry per CDR3 protein. The data contain about 250,000 distinct CDR3 sequences, about 7.5% of them singletons. Trimming took off 1 base at V and 7 bases at J, with 13 bases between the two ends. The length of the CDR3 is 14 residues. Germline V CDR1 and CDR2: MNHEY, SMNVEV (reference sequence). The data also belong to a second study, concerning yellow fever vaccine responses in identical twins.

The chain uses TRBV27 and TRBJ1-2, with no clear D. Sequencing was performed on CD8+ T cells sorted from blood. This receptor was taken from a woman in her late teens or twenties in good health. CDR3 coding DNA: TGTGCCAGCAGTTTATTCCCGGGTCGTTCTGGCTACACCTTC. It codes for CASSLFPGRSGYTF.